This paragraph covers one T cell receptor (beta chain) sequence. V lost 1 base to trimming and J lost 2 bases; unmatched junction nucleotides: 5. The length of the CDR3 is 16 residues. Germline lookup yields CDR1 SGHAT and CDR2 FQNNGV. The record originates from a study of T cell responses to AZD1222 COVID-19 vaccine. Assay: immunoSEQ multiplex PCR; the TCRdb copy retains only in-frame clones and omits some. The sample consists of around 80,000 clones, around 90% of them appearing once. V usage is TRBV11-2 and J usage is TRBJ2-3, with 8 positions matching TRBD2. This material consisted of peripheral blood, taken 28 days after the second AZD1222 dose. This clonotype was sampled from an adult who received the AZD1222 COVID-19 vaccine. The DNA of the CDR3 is TGTGCCAGCAGCTTAGGTCTTAGCGGGAACACAGATACGCAGTATTTT. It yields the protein CASSLGLSGNTDTQYF.